This TCR beta chain originates from a study of shared clonotypes between healthy human individuals. Study at large: The study used three CD4 naive, three CD4 memory, two CD8 naive and one CD8 memory plate per donor. General observations from the study: Clonotype sharing among donors likely depends on sequencing depth. Owing to a small donor count, the genetic and exposure-history diversity represented was limited. Relative to memory subsets, naive subsets generally showed larger estimated richness.

Clones were read by immunoSEQ multiplex PCR, and TCRdb kept only the in-frame ones, dropping some. Altogether about 2.1 million clones are present, 80% to 95% being singletons, with the ten largest covering about 1.7%. Comment on this clone: Its antigen remains unidentified.

Naive CD8 isolation took CD45RO-negative cells positively selected for CCR7 and excluded terminally differentiated effector memory CD45RA+ cells. The sequence came from a young man in good health. Some clones in this sample may be carry-over from other donors' samples. The sequencing input was naive CD8+ T cells from PBMCs.

CDR3 DNA sequence: TGTGCCAGCTCCCCTGAACGGAGTGAGGTGAACACTGAAGCTTTCTTT. Protein product: CASSPERSEVNTEAFF. The chain joins TRBV18 to TRBJ1-1; D uncertain. The V end was cut by 6 bases, the J end by 0 bases, with 17 bases between. This CDR3 is built from 16 residues. Per germline, CDR1 KGHSH and CDR2 LQKENI.